The present T cell receptor beta chain was sequenced within a study of blood T cell repertoires in COVID-19 (dated by TCRdb to 2018 to 2021). At the level of the whole study: Collaborator samples came from the United States, Italy and Spain and covered acute and convalescent phases of COVID-19. The repertoires were released in a freely available public database meant as a resource for research on the immune response to SARS-CoV-2. Where available, HLA class I and class II types were taken from metadata supplied by the sample provider and were not determined by assay-based typing. The material from the prospective study consisted of cDNA or gDNA derived from T cells, B-cell-depleted T cells, or PBMCs. The dataset comprised deeply sampled blood TCRbeta repertoires from subjects exposed to, actively infected with, or recovered from COVID-19. Samples were obtained from the ongoing ImmuneRACE study (first 160 participants) and from about 1,300 subjects provided by 6 global collaborators. The sample metadata nearly always contained a de-identified subject ID, COVID-19 status, age in years and sex.

Participants in the prospective study were enrolled through a virtual design, were aged about 18 to 100 years, and lived in 24 United States geographic areas. To assign participants to cohorts, the prospective study relied on clinical history that participants themselves reported in a screening survey and a study questionnaire. Recovered participants in ImmuneRACE Cohort 3 were defined by two consecutive negative NP/OP PCR tests, clearance by a healthcare professional, or resolution of symptoms. Each participant in the prospective study had whole blood, serum and a nasopharyngeal or oropharyngeal swab collected by mobile phlebotomists. Prospective study participants could optionally give additional blood draws and questionnaires over an approximately two-month period. Prospective study blood samples were shipped either frozen or at room temperature before DNA extraction. A remark on this clone: Its antigen remains unidentified. Per-base qualities were not stored, and no clone one base away is much larger.

What the study reported, not specific to this receptor: How much clinical and demographic metadata was included differed by source and by participant, and the metadata was provided uncurated.

V loses 6 bases of germline sequence and J loses 8 bases, and the interval between the two ends is 13 bases. The CDR3 starts with the cysteine, ends with the phenylalanine, and has 12 residues. Only CDR3 DNA remains: 36 bases, in frame from the first base. TCRbeta CDR3 regions were amplified from genomic DNA by means of the immunoSEQ Assay, a bias-controlled multiplex PCR. In the source study's methods: Within the assay, amplification of reference gene primers was used to estimate how many nucleated cells each sample contained. To quantify the absolute abundance of each unique TCRbeta CDR3 rearrangement, sequence reads were collapsed and filtered. For each sample, productive Simpson clonality was calculated as the square root of Simpson's diversity index across productive rearrangements. TCRdb obtained this table from immuneACCESS and retained in-frame rearrangements with V and J assigned. These tables miss some clones; where compared with another copy, unresolved V genes account for less than half of the shortfall, and the remainder is unexplained. V and J calls and clone size follow that table, whereas D and trimming were derived from the DNA. The sample yields about 370,000 clones; 80% to 90% were counted once. The ten largest clonotypes hold roughly 0.99% of the sample.

The TCR was taken from a man younger than 35 who had recovered from COVID-19. The chain employs TRBV12-3 or TRBV12-4 and TRBJ1-1, with TRBD1 perhaps the D gene, on 6 matching bases. Sequencing was carried out using PBMCs or T cells enriched from blood (not recorded which). The DNA sequence follows: TGTGCCAGCAGCCTTAACAGGGTCGAAGCTTTCTTT. Translated, this gives CASSLNRVEAFF.